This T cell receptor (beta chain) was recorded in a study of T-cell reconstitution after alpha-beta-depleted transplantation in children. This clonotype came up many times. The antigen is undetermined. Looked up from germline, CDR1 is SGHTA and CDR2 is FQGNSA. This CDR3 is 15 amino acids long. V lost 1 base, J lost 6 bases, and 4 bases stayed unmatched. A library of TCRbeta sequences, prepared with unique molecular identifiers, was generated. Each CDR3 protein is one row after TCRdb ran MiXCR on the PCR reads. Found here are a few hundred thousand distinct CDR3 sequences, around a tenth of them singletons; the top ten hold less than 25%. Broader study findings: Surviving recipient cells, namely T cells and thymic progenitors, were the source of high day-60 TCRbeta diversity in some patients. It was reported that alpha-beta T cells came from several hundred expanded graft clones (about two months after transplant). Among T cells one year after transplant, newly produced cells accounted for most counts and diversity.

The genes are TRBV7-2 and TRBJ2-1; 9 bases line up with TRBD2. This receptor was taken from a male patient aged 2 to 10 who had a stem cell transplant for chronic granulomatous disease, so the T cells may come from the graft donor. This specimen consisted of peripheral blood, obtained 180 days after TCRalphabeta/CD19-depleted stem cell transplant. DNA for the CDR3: TGTGCCAGCAGCTTAGTTGCGGGAGGGTTCAATGAGCAGTTCTTC. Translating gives CASSLVAGGFNEQFF.